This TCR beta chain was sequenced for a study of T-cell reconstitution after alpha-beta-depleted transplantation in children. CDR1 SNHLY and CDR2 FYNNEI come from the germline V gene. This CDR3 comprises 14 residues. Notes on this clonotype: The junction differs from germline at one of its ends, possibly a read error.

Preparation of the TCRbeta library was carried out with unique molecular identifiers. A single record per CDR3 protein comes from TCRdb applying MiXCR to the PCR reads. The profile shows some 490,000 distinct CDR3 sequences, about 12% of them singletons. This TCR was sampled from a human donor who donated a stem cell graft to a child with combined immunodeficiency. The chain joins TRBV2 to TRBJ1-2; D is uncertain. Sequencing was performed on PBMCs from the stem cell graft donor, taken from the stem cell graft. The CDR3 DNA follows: TGTGCCAGCAGGGAAGACGGCGCTAGGTATGGCTACACCTTC. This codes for CASREDGARYGYTF.